This T cell receptor beta chain was profiled in a study of cytomegalovirus exposure and HLA in healthy donors. Method: immunoSEQ multiplex PCR; TCRdb's copy keeps in-frame clones and lacks some. The table has 60,000 to 75,000 clones, around 96% seen once. This clone was found once. Looked up from germline, CDR1 is ENHRY and CDR2 is SYGVKD. The CDR3 contains 15 residues. J was trimmed by 6 bases and V by 3 bases; bases with no gene match: 7. The J gene is TRBJ2-1, the V gene TRBV10-3, with 8 bases matching TRBD2. This clonotype originated in a young man in good health and CMV-seronegative. Sequenced sample: PBMCs. CDR3: CAISEPGTRFNEQFF. The CDR3 nucleotides are TGTGCCATCAGTGAACCGGGGACTAGATTCAATGAGCAGTTCTTC.